The sequence of this T cell receptor beta chain was determined in a study of blood T cell repertoires in COVID-19. Assay: immunoSEQ multiplex PCR; the TCRdb copy retains only in-frame clones and omits some. The table records approximately 470,000 clones, about nine tenths of them present only once. Germline loops: CDR1 ENHRY, CDR2 SYGVKD. The V end lost 4 bases, the J end lost 6 bases, and 14 bases lay between the germline ends. The CDR3 loop spans 14 amino acids. Each recovered donor of Cohort 3 presented with two negative PCRs, clearance, or symptom resolution. The material sequenced was PBMCs or T cells enriched from blood (not recorded which). The rearrangement uses TRBV10-3 and TRBJ2-3, with D possibly being TRBD2 (6 bases). This TCR was recovered from a woman between 18 and 29 years old who had recovered from COVID-19. CDR3 sequence: CAISADYSVDTQYF. The CDR3 DNA follows: TGTGCCATCAGTGCGGACTACTCGGTCGATACGCAGTATTTT.